This T cell receptor (beta chain) originates from a study of T-cell memory formation after mild COVID-19. In the study overall: For the most part, TCR clusters were specific to one donor. Overall study findings and caveats: Later expanders leaned CD4+, whereas clones that contracted between day 15 and 85 were balanced CD4/CD8.

For this clonotype: The antigen is undetermined.

TCRdb itself ran the 5' RACE reads through MiXCR, one entry per CDR3 protein. The sample has hundreds of thousands of distinct CDR3 sequences; less than 25% are singletons. Looked up from germline, CDR1 is KGHSH and CDR2 is LQKENI. Trimming stripped 4 bases from V and 0 bases from J, with 10 bases between. The CDR3 contains 15 residues. The sequenced sample was PBMCs or a T cell subset sorted from them (not recorded which). The TCR sequence derives from an adult woman who had mild COVID-19 (a few samples of this study predate the infection). Cell type and time point are not known. The V gene is TRBV18, the J gene TRBJ1-3, with D perhaps TRBD1 (5 bases). This CDR3 reads CASSQTDLSGNTIYF. The CDR3 DNA is TGTGCCAGCTCACAGACAGACCTCTCTGGAAACACCATATATTTT.